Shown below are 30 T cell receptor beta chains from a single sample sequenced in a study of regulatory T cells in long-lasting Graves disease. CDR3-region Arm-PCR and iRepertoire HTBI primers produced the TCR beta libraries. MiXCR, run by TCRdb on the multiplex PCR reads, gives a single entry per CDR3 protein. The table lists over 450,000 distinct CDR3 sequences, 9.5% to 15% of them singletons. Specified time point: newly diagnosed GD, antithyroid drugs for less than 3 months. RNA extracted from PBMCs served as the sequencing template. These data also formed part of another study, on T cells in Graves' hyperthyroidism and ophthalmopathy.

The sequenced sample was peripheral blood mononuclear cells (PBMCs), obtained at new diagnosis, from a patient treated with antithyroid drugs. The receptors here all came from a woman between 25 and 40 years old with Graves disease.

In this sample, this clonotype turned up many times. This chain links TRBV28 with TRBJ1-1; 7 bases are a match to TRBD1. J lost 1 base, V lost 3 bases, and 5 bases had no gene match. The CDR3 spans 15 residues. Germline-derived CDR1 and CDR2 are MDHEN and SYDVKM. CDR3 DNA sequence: TGTGCCAGCAGTTTCGGAGGGGGCGGGAACACTGAAGCTTTCTTT. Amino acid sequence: CASSFGGGGNTEAFF.

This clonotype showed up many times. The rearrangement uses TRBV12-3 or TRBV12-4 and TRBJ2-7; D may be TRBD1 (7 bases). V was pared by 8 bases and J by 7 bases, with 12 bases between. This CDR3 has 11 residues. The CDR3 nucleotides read TGTGCCAGCTCAGGGGGGTGGGAGCAGTACTTC. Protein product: CASSGGWEQYF.

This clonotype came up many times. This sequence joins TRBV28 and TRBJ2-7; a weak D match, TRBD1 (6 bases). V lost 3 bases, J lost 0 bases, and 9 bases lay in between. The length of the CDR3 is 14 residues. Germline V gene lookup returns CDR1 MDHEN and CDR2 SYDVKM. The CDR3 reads CASSFMDSSYEQYF. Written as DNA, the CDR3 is TGTGCCAGCAGTTTTATGGACAGCTCCTACGAGCAGTACTTC. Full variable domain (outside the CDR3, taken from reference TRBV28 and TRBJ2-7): DVKVTQSSRYLVKRTGEKVFLECVQDMDHENMFWYRQDPGLGLRLIYFSYDVKMKEKGDIPEGYSVSREKKERFSLILESASTNQTSMYLCASSFMDSSYEQYFGPGTRLTVT.

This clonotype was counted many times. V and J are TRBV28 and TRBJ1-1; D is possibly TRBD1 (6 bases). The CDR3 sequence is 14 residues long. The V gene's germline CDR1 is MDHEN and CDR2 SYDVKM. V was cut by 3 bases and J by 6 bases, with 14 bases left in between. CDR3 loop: CASSFGTSSSEAFF. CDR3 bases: TGTGCCAGCAGTTTCGGGACATCCTCCTCTGAAGCTTTCTTT. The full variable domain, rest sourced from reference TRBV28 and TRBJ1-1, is DVKVTQSSRYLVKRTGEKVFLECVQDMDHENMFWYRQDPGLGLRLIYFSYDVKMKEKGDIPEGYSVSREKKERFSLILESASTNQTSMYLCASSFGTSSSEAFFGQGTRLTVV.

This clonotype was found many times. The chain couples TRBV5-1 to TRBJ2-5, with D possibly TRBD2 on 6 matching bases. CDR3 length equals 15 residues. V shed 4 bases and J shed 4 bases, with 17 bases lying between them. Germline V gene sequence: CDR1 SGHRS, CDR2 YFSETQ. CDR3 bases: TGCGCCAGCAGCCCTACGGGACTCCAGGCAGAGACCCAGTACTTC. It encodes CASSPTGLQAETQYF.

CDR3 sequence: CAIRGTTGTVSGNTIYF. In DNA form, the CDR3 reads TGTGCCATCAGAGGTACCACAGGGACCGTCTCTGGAAACACCATATATTTT. This chain links TRBV10-3 with TRBJ1-3, with D tentatively TRBD1 (6 bases). There are 17 residues in the CDR3. V was shortened by 6 bases and J by 0 bases, with 18 bases between the two germline ends. CDR1 and CDR2 from the germline V gene are ENHRY and SYGVKD.

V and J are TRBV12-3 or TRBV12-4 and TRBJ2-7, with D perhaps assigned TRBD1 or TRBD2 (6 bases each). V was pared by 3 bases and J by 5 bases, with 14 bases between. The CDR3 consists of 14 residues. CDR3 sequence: CASSFSGALHEQYF. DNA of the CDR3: TGTGCCAGCAGTTTCTCGGGGGCTCTCCACGAGCAGTACTTC.

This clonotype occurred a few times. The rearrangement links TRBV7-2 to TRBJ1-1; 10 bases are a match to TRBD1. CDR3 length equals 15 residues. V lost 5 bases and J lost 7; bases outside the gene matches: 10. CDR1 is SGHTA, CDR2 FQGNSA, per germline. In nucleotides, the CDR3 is TGTGCCAGCAGCCCTCGGACAGGGGGATCAGTTGAAGCTTTCTTT. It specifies CASSPRTGGSVEAFF.

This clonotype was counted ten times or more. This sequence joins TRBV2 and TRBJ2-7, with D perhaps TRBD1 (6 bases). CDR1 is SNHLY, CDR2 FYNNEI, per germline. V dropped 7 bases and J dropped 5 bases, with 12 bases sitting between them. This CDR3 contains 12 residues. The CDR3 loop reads CASNREMHEQYF. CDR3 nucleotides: TGTGCCAGCAACAGGGAGATGCACGAGCAGTACTTC. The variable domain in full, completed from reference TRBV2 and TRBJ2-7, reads EPEVTQTPSHQVTQMGQEVILRCVPISNHLYFYWYRQILGQKVEFLVSFYNNEISEKSEIFDDQFSVERPDGSNFTLKIRSTKLEDSAMYFCASNREMHEQYFGPGTRLTVT.

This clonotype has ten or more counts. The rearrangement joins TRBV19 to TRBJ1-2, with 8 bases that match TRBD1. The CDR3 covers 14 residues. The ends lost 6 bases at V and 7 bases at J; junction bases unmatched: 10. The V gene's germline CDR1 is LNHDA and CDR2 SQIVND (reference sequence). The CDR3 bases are TGTGCCAGTAGCCTACAGGGGGAGCTGCCTGGCTACACCTTC. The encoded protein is CASSLQGELPGYTF.

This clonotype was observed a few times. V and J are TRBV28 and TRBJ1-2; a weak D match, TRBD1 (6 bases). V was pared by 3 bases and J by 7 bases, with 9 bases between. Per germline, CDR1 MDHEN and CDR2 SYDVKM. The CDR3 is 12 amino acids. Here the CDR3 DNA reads TGTGCCAGCAGTTTCCCGGACAGTGGCTACACCTTC. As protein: CASSFPDSGYTF.

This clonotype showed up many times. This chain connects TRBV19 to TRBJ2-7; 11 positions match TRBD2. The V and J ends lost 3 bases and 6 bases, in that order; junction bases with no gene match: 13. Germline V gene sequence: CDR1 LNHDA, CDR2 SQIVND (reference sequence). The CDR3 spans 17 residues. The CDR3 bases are TGTGCCAGTAGTATGCCGGGACTAGCGGTTTCACGGGGCGAGCAGTACTTC. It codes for CASSMPGLAVSRGEQYF. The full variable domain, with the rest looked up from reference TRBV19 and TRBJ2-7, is DGGITQSPKYLFRKEGQNVTLSCEQNLNHDAMYWYRQDPGQGLRLIYYSQIVNDFQKGDIAEGYSVSREKKESFPLTVTSAQKNPTAFYLCASSMPGLAVSRGEQYFGPGTRLTVT.

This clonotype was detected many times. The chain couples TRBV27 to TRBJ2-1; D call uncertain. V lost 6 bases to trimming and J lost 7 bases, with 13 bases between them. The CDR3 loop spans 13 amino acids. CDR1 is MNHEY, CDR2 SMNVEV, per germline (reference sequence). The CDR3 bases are TGTGCCAGCAGCCTCATAGCCATGAATGAGCAGTTCTTC. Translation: CASSLIAMNEQFF.

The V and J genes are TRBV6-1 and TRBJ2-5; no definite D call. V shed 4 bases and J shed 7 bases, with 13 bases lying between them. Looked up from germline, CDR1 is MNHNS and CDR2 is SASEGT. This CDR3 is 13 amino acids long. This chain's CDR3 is CASSAPPGGTQYF. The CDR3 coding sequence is TGTGCCAGCAGTGCCCCCCCCGGCGGGACCCAGTACTTC.

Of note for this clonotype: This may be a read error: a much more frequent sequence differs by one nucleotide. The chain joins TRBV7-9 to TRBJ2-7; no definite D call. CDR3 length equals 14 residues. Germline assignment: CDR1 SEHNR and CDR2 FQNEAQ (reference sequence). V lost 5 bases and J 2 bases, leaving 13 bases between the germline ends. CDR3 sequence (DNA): TGTGCCAGCAGCCCACCAGACGGTCCCTACGAGCAGTACTTC. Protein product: CASSPPDGPYEQYF.

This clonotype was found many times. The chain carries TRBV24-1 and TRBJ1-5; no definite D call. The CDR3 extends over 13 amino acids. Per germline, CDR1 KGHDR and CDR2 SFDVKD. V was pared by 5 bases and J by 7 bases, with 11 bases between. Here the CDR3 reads CATSGRGDQPQHF. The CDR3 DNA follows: TGTGCCACCAGTGGTCGGGGTGACCAGCCCCAGCATTTT.

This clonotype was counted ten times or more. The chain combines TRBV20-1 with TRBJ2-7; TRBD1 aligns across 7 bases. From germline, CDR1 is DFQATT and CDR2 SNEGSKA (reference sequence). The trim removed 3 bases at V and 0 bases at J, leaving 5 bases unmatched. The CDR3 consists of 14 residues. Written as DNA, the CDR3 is TGCAGTGCTAGTCTGACAGGGAGCTCCTACGAGCAGTACTTC. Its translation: CSASLTGSSYEQYF.

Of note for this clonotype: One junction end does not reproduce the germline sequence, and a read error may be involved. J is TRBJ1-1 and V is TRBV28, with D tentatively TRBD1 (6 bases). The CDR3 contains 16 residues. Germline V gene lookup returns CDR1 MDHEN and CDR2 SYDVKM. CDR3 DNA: TGTTCCAGCAGCCTAATACAGGGAAGTGGGAACACTGAAGCTTTCTTT. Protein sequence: CSSSLIQGSGNTEAFF.

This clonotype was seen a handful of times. CDR3 nucleotide sequence: TGTGCCAGCAGTGAAGCCGGGGTCGAGCAGTACTTC. It translates to CASSEAGVEQYF. V gene TRBV6-2 or TRBV6-3 combines with J gene TRBJ2-7; D is possibly TRBD2 (5 bases). The V end was cut by 5 bases, the J end by 6 bases, with 11 bases between. Germline CDR1 reads MNHEY; CDR2 reads SVGEGT. The CDR3 has 12 amino acids.

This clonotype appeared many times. The chain's CDR3 is CASLTGLAGGPSWPDTQYF. CDR3 nucleotides: TGTGCCAGCCTTACCGGACTAGCGGGAGGGCCGAGTTGGCCAGATACGCAGTATTTT. The chain combines TRBV2 with TRBJ2-3, with 15 bases lining up with TRBD2. Trimming took 8 bases from V and 4 from J; bases not matched to a gene: 16. Germline assignment: CDR1 SNHLY and CDR2 FYNNEI. The CDR3 is 19 residues long.

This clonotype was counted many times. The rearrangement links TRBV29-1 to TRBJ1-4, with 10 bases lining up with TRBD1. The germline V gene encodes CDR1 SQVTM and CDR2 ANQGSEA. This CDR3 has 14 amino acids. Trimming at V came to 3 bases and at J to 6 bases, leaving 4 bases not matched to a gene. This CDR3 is CSVEGTGADEKLFF. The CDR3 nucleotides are TGCAGCGTTGAGGGGACAGGGGCGGATGAAAAACTGTTTTTT.

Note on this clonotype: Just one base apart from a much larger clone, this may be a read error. DNA for the CDR3: TGTGTCAGCACTCGACAGGATGACCGGCACGAGCAGTACTTC. Translating gives CVSTRQDDRHEQYF. This sequence joins TRBV12-3 or TRBV12-4 and TRBJ2-7; a weak D match, TRBD1 (6 bases). The CDR3 length is 14 residues.

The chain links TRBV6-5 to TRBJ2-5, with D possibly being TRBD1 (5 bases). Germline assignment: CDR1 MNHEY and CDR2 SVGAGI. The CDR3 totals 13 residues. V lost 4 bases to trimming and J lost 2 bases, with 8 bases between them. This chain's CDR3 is CASSSDMQETQYF. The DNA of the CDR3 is TGTGCCAGCAGTTCGGACATGCAAGAGACCCAGTACTTC.

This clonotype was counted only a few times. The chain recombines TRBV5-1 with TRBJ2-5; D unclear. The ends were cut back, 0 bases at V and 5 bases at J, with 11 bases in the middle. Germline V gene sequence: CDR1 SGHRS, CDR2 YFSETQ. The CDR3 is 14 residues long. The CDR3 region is CASSLGWQSETQYF. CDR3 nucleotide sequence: TGCGCCAGCAGCTTGGGATGGCAGTCGGAGACCCAGTACTTC.

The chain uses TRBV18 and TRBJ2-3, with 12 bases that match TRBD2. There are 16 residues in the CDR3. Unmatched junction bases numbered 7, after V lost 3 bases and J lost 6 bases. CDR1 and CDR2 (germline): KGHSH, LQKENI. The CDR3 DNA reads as TGTGCCAGCTCACCCATGACTAGCGGGAGCGGGGATACGCAGTATTTT. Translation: CASSPMTSGSGDTQYF.

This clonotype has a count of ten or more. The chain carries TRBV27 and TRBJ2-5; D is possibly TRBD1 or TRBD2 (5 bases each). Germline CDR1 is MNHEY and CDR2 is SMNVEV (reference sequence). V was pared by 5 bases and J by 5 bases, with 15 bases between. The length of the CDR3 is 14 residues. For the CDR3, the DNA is TGTGCCAGCAGTCCAGGGACCCTCCGGGAGACCCAGTACTTC. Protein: CASSPGTLRETQYF.

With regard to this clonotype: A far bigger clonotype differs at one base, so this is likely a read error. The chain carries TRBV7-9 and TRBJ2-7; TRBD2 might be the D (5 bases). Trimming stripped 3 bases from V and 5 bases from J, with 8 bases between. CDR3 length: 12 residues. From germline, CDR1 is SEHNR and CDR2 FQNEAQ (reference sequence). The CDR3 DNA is TGTGCCAGCAGCTTTGGGAGCCACGAGCAGTACTTC. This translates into CASSFGSHEQYF.

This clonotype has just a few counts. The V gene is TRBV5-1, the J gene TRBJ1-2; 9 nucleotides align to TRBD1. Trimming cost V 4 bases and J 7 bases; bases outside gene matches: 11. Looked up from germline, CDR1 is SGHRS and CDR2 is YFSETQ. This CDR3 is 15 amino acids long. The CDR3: CASSEPGQGYPGYTF. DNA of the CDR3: TGCGCCAGCAGCGAACCGGGACAGGGATATCCTGGCTACACCTTC. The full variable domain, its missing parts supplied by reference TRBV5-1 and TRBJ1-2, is KAGVTQTPRYLIKTRGQQVTLSCSPISGHRSVSWYQQTPGQGLQFLFEYFSETQRNKGNFPGRFSGRQFSNSRSEMNVSTLELGDSALYLCASSEPGQGYPGYTFGSGTRLTVV.

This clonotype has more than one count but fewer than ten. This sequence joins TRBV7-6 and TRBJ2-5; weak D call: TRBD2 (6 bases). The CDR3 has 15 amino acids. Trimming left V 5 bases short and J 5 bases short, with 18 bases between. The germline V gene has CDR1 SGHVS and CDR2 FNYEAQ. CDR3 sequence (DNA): TGTGCCAGCAGCGGGACGGGAGCGGCCTCGGAGACCCAGTACTTC. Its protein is CASSGTGAASETQYF.

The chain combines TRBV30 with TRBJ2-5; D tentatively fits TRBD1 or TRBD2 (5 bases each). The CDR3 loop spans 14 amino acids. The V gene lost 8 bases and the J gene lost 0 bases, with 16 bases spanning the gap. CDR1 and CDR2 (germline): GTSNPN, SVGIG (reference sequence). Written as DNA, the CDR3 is TGTGCCGGCCAGATAGGGACGTACCAAGAGACCCAGTACTTC. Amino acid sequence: CAGQIGTYQETQYF.